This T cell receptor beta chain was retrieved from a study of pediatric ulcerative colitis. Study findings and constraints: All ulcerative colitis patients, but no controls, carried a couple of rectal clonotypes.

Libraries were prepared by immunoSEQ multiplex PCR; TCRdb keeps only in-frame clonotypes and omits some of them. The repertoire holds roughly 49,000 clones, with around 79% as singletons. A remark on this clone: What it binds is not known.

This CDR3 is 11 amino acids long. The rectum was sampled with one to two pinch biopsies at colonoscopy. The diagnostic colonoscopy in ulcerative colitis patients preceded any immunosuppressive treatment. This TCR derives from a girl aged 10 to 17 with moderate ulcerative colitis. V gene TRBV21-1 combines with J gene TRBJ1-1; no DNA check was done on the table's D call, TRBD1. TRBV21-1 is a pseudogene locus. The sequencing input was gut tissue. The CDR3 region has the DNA TGTGCCATCCTAAAGGGGACTGAAGCTTTCTTT. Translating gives CAILKGTEAFF.